This TCR beta chain was obtained from a study of blood T cell repertoires in COVID-19. The table came from immunoSEQ multiplex PCR; TCRdb's copy has only in-frame clones and leaves some out. This table has roughly 300,000 clones, about nine tenths appearing once. The CDR3 totals 12 residues. V lost 2 bases and J lost 6, with 10 bases in between. CDR1 and CDR2 (germline): SQVTM, ANQGSEA. Sequenced sample: PBMCs or T cells enriched from blood (not recorded which). This sequence joins TRBV29-1 and TRBJ1-2, with D uncertain. The receptor comes from a woman between 18 and 29 years old who had recovered from COVID-19. The DNA for the CDR3 is TGCAGCGTTGAACGTCAAGCCGATGGCTACACCTTC. It yields the protein CSVERQADGYTF.